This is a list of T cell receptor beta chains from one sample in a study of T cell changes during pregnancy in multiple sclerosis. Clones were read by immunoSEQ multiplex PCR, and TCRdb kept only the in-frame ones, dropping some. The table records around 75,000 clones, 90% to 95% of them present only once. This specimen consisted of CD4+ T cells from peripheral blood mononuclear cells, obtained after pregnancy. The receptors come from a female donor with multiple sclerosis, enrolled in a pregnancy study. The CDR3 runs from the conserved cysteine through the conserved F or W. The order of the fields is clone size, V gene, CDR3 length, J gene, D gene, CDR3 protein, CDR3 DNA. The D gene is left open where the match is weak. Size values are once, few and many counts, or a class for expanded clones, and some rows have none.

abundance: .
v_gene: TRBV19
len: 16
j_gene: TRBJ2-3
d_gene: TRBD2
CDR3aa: CASRNSGGSSTDTQYF
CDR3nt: TGTGCCAGTAGGAACTCGGGAGGGTCAAGCACAGATACGCAGTATTTT

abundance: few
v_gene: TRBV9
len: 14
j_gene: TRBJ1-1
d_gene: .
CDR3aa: CASSVGRVNTEAFF
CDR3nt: TGTGCCAGCAGCGTAGGGCGGGTAAACACTGAAGCTTTCTTT

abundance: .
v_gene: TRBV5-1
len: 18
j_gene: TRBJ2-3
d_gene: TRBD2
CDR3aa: CASSLGLAGGRGTDTQYF
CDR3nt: TGCGCCAGCAGCTTAGGACTAGCGGGAGGGCGGGGCACAGATACGCAGTATTTT

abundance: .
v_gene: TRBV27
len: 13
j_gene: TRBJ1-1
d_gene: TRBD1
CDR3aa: CASSGQGAAEAFF
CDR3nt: TGTGCCAGCAGCGGACAGGGGGCGGCTGAAGCTTTCTTT

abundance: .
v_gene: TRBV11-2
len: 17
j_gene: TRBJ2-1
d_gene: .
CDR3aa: CASSLGAPGLFIIEQFF
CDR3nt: TGTGCCAGCAGCTTAGGGGCCCCGGGACTTTTCATCATTGAGCAGTTCTTC

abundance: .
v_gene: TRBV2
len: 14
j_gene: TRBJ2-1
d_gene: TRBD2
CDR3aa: CASRAGGSYNEQFF
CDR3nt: TGTGCCAGCAGAGCGGGAGGCTCCTACAATGAGCAGTTCTTC

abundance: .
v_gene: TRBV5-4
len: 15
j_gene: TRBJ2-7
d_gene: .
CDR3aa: CASSLVGRGSYEQYF
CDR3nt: TGTGCCAGCAGCTTGGTCGGGAGAGGATCCTACGAGCAGTACTTC

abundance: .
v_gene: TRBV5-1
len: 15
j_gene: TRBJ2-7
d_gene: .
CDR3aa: CASASATATSYEQYF
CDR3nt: TGCGCCAGCGCGTCCGCGACAGCGACGTCCTACGAGCAGTACTTC

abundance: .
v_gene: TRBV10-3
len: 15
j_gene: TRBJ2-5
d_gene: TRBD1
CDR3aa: CAIRLGGQGPETQYF
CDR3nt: TGTGCCATCAGGTTAGGGGGACAGGGTCCTGAGACCCAGTACTTC

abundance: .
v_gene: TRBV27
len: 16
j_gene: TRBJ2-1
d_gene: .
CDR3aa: CASSQPARRVYNEQFF
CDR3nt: TGTGCCAGCAGTCAACCAGCTCGGAGGGTCTACAATGAGCAGTTCTTC

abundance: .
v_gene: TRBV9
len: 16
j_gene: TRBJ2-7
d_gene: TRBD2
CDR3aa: CASSPWGLAGGGEQYF
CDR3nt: TGTGCCAGCAGCCCTTGGGGACTAGCGGGAGGGGGAGAGCAGTACTTC

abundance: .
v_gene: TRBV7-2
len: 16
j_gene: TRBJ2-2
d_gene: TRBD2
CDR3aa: CASSLGGPRGGGELFF
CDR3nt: TGTGCCAGCAGCTTAGGGGGGCCCCGGGGGGGCGGGGAGCTGTTTTTT

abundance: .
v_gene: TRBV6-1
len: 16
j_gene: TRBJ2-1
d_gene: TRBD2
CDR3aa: CASSKDRASGRGEQFF
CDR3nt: TGTGCCAGCAGTAAAGATCGGGCTAGCGGGAGAGGTGAGCAGTTCTTC

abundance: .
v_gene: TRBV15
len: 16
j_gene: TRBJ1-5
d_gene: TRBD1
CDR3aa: CATSRVGQGRNQPQHF
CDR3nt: TGTGCCACCAGCAGAGTAGGACAGGGGCGCAATCAGCCCCAGCATTTT

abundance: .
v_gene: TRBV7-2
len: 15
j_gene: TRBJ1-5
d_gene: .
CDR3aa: CASSLRGMNNQPQHF
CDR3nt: TGTGCCAGCAGCTTACGGGGGATGAACAATCAGCCCCAGCATTTT

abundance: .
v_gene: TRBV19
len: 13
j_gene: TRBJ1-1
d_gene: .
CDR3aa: CASSETLNTEAFF
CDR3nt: TGTGCCAGTAGTGAGACACTGAACACTGAAGCTTTCTTT

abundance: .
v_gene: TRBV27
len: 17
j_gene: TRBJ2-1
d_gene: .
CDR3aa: CASSYLRGQAGAGEQFF
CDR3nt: TGTGCCAGCAGTTATTTAAGGGGGCAAGCGGGAGCCGGTGAGCAGTTCTTC

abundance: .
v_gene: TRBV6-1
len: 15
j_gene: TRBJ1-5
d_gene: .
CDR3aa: CASSEMGGAYQPQHF
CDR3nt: TGTGCCAGCAGTGAAATGGGGGGGGCATATCAGCCCCAGCATTTT

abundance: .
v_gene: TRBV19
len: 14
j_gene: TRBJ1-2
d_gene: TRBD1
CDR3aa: CASSIRNRGLGYTF
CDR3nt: TGTGCCAGTAGTATTAGGAACAGGGGGCTCGGCTACACCTTC

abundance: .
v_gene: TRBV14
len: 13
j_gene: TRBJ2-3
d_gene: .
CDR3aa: CASSPTGTDTQYF
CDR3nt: TGTGCCAGCAGCCCTACAGGGACAGATACGCAGTATTTT

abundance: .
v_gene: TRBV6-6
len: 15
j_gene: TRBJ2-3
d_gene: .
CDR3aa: CASSKRDTSTDTQYF
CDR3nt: TGTGCCAGCAGTAAGCGGGACACCTCGACAGATACGCAGTATTTT

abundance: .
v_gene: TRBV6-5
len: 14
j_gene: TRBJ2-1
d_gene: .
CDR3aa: CASSVSVLDNEQFF
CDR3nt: TGTGCCAGCAGTGTCAGCGTACTCGACAATGAGCAGTTCTTC

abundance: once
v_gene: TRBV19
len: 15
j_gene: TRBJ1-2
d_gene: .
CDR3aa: CASSMRGNGYYGYTF
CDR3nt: TGTGCCAGTAGTATGCGGGGAAATGGATACTATGGCTACACCTTC

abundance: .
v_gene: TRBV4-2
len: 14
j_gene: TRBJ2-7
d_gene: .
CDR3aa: CASSQDGSSYEQYF
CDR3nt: TGTGCCAGCAGCCAAGATGGGAGCTCCTACGAGCAGTACTTC

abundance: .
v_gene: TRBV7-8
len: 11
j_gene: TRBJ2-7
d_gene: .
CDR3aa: CASSVTQEQYF
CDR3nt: TGTGCCAGCAGCGTAACCCAGGAGCAGTACTTC

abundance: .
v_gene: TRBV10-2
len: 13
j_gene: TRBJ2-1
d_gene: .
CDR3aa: CASSGVAGREQFF
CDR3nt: TGCGCCAGCAGTGGCGTGGCGGGACGGGAGCAGTTCTTC

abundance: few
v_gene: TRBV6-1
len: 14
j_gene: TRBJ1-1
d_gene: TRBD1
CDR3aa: CASTKQGRNTEAFF
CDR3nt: TGTGCCAGCACCAAACAGGGGAGGAACACTGAAGCTTTCTTT

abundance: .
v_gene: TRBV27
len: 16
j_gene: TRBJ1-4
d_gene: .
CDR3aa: CASSLRTGTFPEKLFF
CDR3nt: TGTGCCAGCAGTTTACGGACCGGGACATTTCCGGAAAAACTGTTTTTT

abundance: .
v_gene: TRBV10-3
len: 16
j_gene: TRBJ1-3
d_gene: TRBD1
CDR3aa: CATSYGQGSSGNTIYF
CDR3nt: TGTGCCACCTCCTATGGACAGGGGAGCTCTGGAAACACCATATATTTT

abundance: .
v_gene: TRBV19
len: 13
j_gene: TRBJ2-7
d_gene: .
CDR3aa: CASTRGTLGEQYF
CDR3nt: TGTGCCAGTACCCGGGGGACGTTGGGCGAGCAGTACTTC

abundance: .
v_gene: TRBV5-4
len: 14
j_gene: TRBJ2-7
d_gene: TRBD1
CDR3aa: CASSSRQGAYEQYF
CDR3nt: TGTGCCAGCAGCTCGAGACAGGGGGCCTACGAGCAGTACTTC

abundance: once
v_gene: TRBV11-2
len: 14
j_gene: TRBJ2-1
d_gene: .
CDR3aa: CTSSGLALYNEQFF
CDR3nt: TGTACCAGCAGCGGTCTAGCGCTCTACAATGAGCAGTTCTTC

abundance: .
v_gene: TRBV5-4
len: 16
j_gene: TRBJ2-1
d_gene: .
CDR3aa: CASSRSRGVGNNEQFF
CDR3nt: TGTGCCAGCAGCCGTTCGCGGGGTGTTGGGAACAATGAGCAGTTCTTC

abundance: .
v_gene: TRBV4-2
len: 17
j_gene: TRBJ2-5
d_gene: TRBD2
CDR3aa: CASSQAPISGSQETQYF
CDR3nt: TGTGCCAGCAGCCAAGCCCCTATTAGCGGGAGTCAAGAGACCCAGTACTTC

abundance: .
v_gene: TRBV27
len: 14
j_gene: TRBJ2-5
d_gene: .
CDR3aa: CASSLLDRQETQYF
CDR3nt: TGTGCCAGCAGTTTATTGGACAGACAAGAGACCCAGTACTTC

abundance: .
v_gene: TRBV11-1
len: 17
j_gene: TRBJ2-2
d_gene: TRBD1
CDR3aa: CASSLYGGQGRTGELFF
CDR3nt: TGTGCCAGCAGCTTATACGGTGGACAGGGTCGGACCGGGGAGCTGTTTTTT

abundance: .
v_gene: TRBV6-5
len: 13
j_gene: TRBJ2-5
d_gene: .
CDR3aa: CASSYSTQETQYF
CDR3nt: TGTGCCAGCAGTTACTCGACTCAAGAGACCCAGTACTTC

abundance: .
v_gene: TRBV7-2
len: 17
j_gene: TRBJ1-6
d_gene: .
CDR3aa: CASSLAAGGSYNSPLHF
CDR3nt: TGTGCCAGCAGCTTAGCTGCGGGGGGCTCCTATAATTCACCCCTCCACTTT

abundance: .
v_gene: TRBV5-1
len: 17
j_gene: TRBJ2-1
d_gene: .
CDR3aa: CASSLGSGKQSYNEQFF
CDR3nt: TGCGCCAGCAGCTTGGGATCAGGGAAGCAATCCTACAATGAGCAGTTCTTC

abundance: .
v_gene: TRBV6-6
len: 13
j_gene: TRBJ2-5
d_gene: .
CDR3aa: CASLQGSAETQYF
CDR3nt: TGTGCCAGCCTTCAGGGGTCCGCAGAGACCCAGTACTTC